This T cell receptor (beta chain) comes out of a study of cytotoxic CD8 clonotypes in ibrutinib-treated CLL. Per the germline V gene, CDR1 is SGHAT and CDR2 is FQNNGV. This CDR3 has 12 amino acids. Trimming took 0 bases from V and 7 from J, leaving 6 bases between them. Sequenced by immunoSEQ multiplex PCR; TCRdb stores in-frame clones only, minus some. The table shows tens of thousands of clones, with roughly 70% occurring only once. This sequence originates from a human donor with chronic lymphocytic leukemia. The chain employs TRBV11-2 and TRBJ1-1; D ambiguous. Sequencing was performed on PBMCs, taken after 24 months of ibrutinib treatment. CDR3 loop: CASSLDLYEAFF. The CDR3 nucleotides read TGTGCCAGCAGCTTAGATTTGTATGAAGCTTTCTTT. The full variable domain, with the rest looked up from reference TRBV11-2 and TRBJ1-1, is EAGVAQSPRYKIIEKRQSVAFWCNPISGHATLYWYQQILGQGPKLLIQFQNNGVVDDSQLPKDRFSAERLKGVDSTLKIQPAKLEDSAVYLCASSLDLYEAFFGQGTRLTVV.